One and the same sample provided the 25 T cell receptor beta chains below, sequenced in a study of CD8 T cells in Susac syndrome. RNA was extracted with the RNeasy kit, and a quantity of 0.5 to 1 ug was reverse transcribed using random hexamers. Each CDR3 protein gets one entry after TCRdb re-called the immunoSEQ multiplex PCR reads with MiXCR. The table shows roughly 130,000 distinct CDR3 sequences, with around 94% occurring only once. Material: CD4+ T cells from PBMCs. These receptors were collected from a human donor with multiple sclerosis.

The rearrangement joins TRBV20-1 to TRBJ2-5; D possibly corresponds to TRBD1 (6 bases). V gave up 2 bases and J gave up 1 base, with 11 bases separating them. From germline, CDR1 is DFQATT and CDR2 SNEGSKA (reference sequence). The CDR3 is 14 residues long. As DNA, the CDR3 is TGCAGTGCTAGATCGCAGGGGCTCCAAGAGACCCAGTACTTC. This translates into CSARSQGLQETQYF.

The CDR3 nucleotides read TGTGCCATACTTGGGTCCCGGGACTATGGCTACACCTTC. Translated: CAILGSRDYGYTF. The chain uses TRBV7-9 and TRBJ1-2; D is uncertain. The germline V gene has CDR1 SEHNR and CDR2 FQNEAQ (reference sequence). V lost 10 bases to trimming and J lost 3 bases, with 15 bases between them. This CDR3 spans 13 amino acids.

The CDR3 reads CSAPNPSGGYTQYF. In nucleotides, the CDR3 is TGCAGTGCTCCTAACCCTAGCGGGGGTTATACGCAGTATTTT. The chain links TRBV20-1 to TRBJ2-3; 10 bases are a match to TRBD2. The CDR3 runs 14 residues. V lost 5 bases, J lost 7 bases, and 9 bases stayed unmatched. Germline V gene data show CDR1 as DFQATT and CDR2 as SNEGSKA (reference sequence).

The V call is TRBV11-1, the J call TRBJ2-1; D may be TRBD2 (5 bases). The ends were cut back, 6 bases at V and 6 bases at J, with 12 bases in the middle. The CDR3 has 13 residues. The germline CDR1 and CDR2 sequences are SGHAT and FQDESV (reference sequence). CDR3 DNA: TGTGCCAGCAGTCCACTAGTATCCAATGAGCAGTTCTTC. Translating gives CASSPLVSNEQFF.

The J gene is TRBJ1-2, the V gene TRBV12-3 or TRBV12-4; D is unresolved. V was pared by 5 bases and J by 7 bases, with 11 bases between. The CDR3 is 12 amino acids. CDR3 protein: CASSLRFGGYTF. The DNA of the CDR3 is TGTGCCAGCAGTCTCCGTTTCGGTGGCTACACCTTC.

The chain joins TRBV18 to TRBJ1-6; weak D call: TRBD1 (6 bases). CDR1 and CDR2 from the germline V gene are KGHSH and LQKENI. The CDR3 has 13 amino acids. Trimming took 8 bases from V and 7 from J, leaving 12 bases between them. CDR3 region: CASPQGENSPLHF. The DNA of the CDR3 is TGTGCCAGCCCACAGGGAGAAAATTCACCCCTCCACTTT.

V is TRBV12-3 or TRBV12-4 and J is TRBJ2-5, with no clear D. This CDR3 contains 13 residues. The V and J ends lost 3 bases and 3 bases respectively, with 8 bases between them. CDR3 loop: CASSLFVKETQYF. In DNA, the CDR3 is TGTGCCAGCAGTTTGTTCGTGAAAGAGACCCAGTACTTC.

The chain employs TRBV4-3 and TRBJ2-1, with 9 nucleotides matching TRBD2. The CDR3 totals 16 residues. The ends lost 0 bases at V and 8 bases at J; junction bases unmatched: 8. Germline CDR1 LGHNA, CDR2 YSLEER. CDR3 in DNA: TGCGCCAGCAGCCAAGAAATGAGCGGGGGGCCCCATGAGCAGTTCTTC. Its translation is CASSQEMSGGPHEQFF.

This rearrangement joins TRBV6-1 to TRBJ2-7; D not resolved. Trimming pared 5 bases from V and 3 bases from J, leaving 20 bases between. The length of the CDR3 is 16 residues. Per the germline V gene, CDR1 is MNHNS and CDR2 is SASEGT. For the CDR3, the DNA is TGTGCCAGCAGTCGCTTGATTTTGGCGCAGTTCTACGAGCAGTACTTC. Amino acids: CASSRLILAQFYEQYF.

The chain combines TRBV6-2 or TRBV6-3 with TRBJ2-7; no definite D call. Germline V gene data show CDR1 as MNHEY and CDR2 as SVGEGT. V was cut by 0 bases and J by 2 bases, with 11 bases left in between. The CDR3 spans 15 residues. The CDR3 reads CASSYSSVTTYEQYF. Written as DNA, the CDR3 is TGTGCCAGCAGTTACTCAAGCGTAACGACCTACGAGCAGTACTTC.

The chain employs TRBV18 and TRBJ2-7; perhaps TRBD2 as D (6 bases). V dropped 3 bases and J dropped 4 bases, with 13 bases sitting between them. Germline loops: CDR1 KGHSH, CDR2 LQKENI. This CDR3 contains 14 residues. CDR3 sequence reads: CASSPDGSGYEQYF. The CDR3 coding sequence is TGTGCCAGCTCACCTGACGGGAGTGGATACGAGCAGTACTTC. Drawing the rest from reference TRBV18 and TRBJ2-7, the complete variable domain is NAGVMQNPRHLVRRRGQEARLRCSPMKGHSHVYWYRQLPEEGLKFMVYLQKENIIDESGMPKERFSAEFPKEGPSILRIQQVVRGDSAAYFCASSPDGSGYEQYFGPGTRLTVT.

This chain links TRBV7-2 with TRBJ2-1; 10 bases map to TRBD2. The length of the CDR3 is 15 residues. V was pared by 6 bases and J by 8 bases, with 10 bases of the junction left unmatched. Germline CDR1 and CDR2: SGHTA and FQGNSA. The CDR3 loop reads CASRLLRTSGDEQFF. The DNA of the CDR3 is TGTGCCAGCAGGCTCCTCCGGACTAGCGGCGATGAGCAGTTCTTC.

This clonotype was detected once. This chain links TRBV18 with TRBJ2-6; D remains ambiguous. Trimming cost V 6 bases and J 0 bases, with 9 bases left between them. CDR1 and CDR2 from the germline V gene are KGHSH and LQKENI. The CDR3 has 15 amino acids. CDR3 residues: CASSPEFSGANVLTF. The CDR3 DNA sequence: TGTGCCAGCTCCCCAGAGTTCTCTGGGGCCAACGTCCTGACTTTC.

The chain combines TRBV3-1 with TRBJ2-5; D gene ambiguous. The CDR3 is made up of 15 amino acids. The germline gives CDR1 LGHDT, CDR2 YNNKEL (reference sequence). V was trimmed by 0 bases and J by 4 bases, leaving 12 bases between them. The CDR3 region has the DNA TGTGCCAGCAGCCAAGATCTACGGAGTTTAGAGACCCAGTACTTC. Translated, it gives CASSQDLRSLETQYF.

This chain connects TRBV2 to TRBJ2-2; no definite D call. V lost 1 base, J lost 6 bases, and 9 bases lay in between. CDR3 length equals 14 residues. The germline CDR1 and CDR2 sequences are SNHLY and FYNNEI. Here the CDR3 reads CASSEEVESGELFF. CDR3 bases: TGTGCCAGCAGTGAAGAGGTGGAGTCCGGGGAGCTGTTTTTT. Full variable domain (missing parts from reference TRBV2 and TRBJ2-2): EPEVTQTPSHQVTQMGQEVILRCVPISNHLYFYWYRQILGQKVEFLVSFYNNEISEKSEIFDDQFSVERPDGSNFTLKIRSTKLEDSAMYFCASSEEVESGELFFGEGSRLTVL.

The V call is TRBV7-9, the J call TRBJ2-4; no definite D call. The germline CDR1 and CDR2 sequences are SEHNR and FQNEAQ (reference sequence). This CDR3 is 16 amino acids long. V was shortened by 4 bases and J by 2 bases, with 15 bases between the two germline ends. The CDR3 is CASSSPPGGSKNIQYF. DNA of the CDR3: TGTGCCAGCAGCTCCCCCCCCGGTGGGTCCAAAAACATTCAGTACTTC.

CDR3 sequence reads: CASSESSGSWYEQYF. The CDR3 coding sequence is TGTGCCAGCAGTGAGTCTAGCGGGAGTTGGTACGAGCAGTACTTC. The rearrangement links TRBV6-1 to TRBJ2-7, with 10 bases fitting TRBD2. V was pared by 3 bases and J by 4 bases, with 6 bases of the junction left unmatched. The CDR3 is 15 amino acids. Germline CDR1 reads MNHNS; CDR2 reads SASEGT.

V gene TRBV14 combines with J gene TRBJ1-1; 8 positions match TRBD1. The V gene end was trimmed by 2 bases and the J gene end by 9 bases; junction bases not matched to a gene: 5. Germline CDR1 reads SGHDN; CDR2 reads FVKESK. The CDR3 consists of 13 residues. CDR3: CASSQRRTGQAFF. The CDR3 DNA sequence: TGTGCCAGCAGCCAAAGGAGGACAGGGCAAGCTTTCTTT.

V and J are TRBV2 and TRBJ2-1; 8 nucleotides line up with TRBD2. Looked up from germline, CDR1 is SNHLY and CDR2 is FYNNEI. J gave up 3 bases and V 10 bases, and 14 bases lay outside the gene matches. This CDR3 comprises 16 residues. The CDR3 loop is CATPGRSGSSYNEQFF. In DNA, the CDR3 is TGTGCCACCCCCGGGAGGAGCGGGAGCAGCTACAATGAGCAGTTCTTC.

The V gene is TRBV6-5, the J gene TRBJ2-3; TRBD1 matches at 10 bases. Germline trimming cut 0 bases from V and 5 bases from J; bases unmatched to any gene: 8. This CDR3 comprises 17 residues. Germline V gene data show CDR1 as MNHEY and CDR2 as SVGAGI. CDR3 protein: CASSYSTTGGFIDTQYF. The CDR3 DNA reads as TGTGCCAGCAGTTACTCGACGACAGGGGGCTTTATAGATACGCAGTATTTT.

The chain uses TRBV3-1 and TRBJ1-1; D unclear. V was clipped by 0 bases and J by 6 bases, with 11 bases between them. The CDR3 spans 14 residues. Per the germline V gene, CDR1 is LGHDT and CDR2 is YNNKEL (reference sequence). DNA for the CDR3: TGTGCCAGCAGCCAAGACCCGGAGATCCCTGAAGCTTTCTTT. Translated, it gives CASSQDPEIPEAFF.

The CDR3 nucleotides are TGTGCCAGCTCACCAATTAGTGCCCGGCGGGAGACCCAGTACTTC. Its protein is CASSPISARRETQYF. The chain uses TRBV18 and TRBJ2-5; D remains unclear. This CDR3 comprises 15 residues. The V gene's germline CDR1 is KGHSH and CDR2 LQKENI. V gave up 2 bases and J gave up 5 bases, with 15 bases separating them.

The J gene is TRBJ2-4, the V gene TRBV30; 7 bases are shared with TRBD1. Per the germline V gene, CDR1 is GTSNPN and CDR2 is SVGIG (reference sequence). This CDR3 has 12 amino acids. V lost 8 bases to trimming and J lost 5 bases; unmatched junction nucleotides: 6. CDR3 amino acids: CAGRDSQNIQYF. CDR3 sequence (DNA): TGTGCCGGTCGGGACAGCCAAAACATTCAGTACTTC.

The CDR3 is CAWQGLLETQYF. For the CDR3, the DNA is TGTGCCTGGCAGGGCCTCCTAGAGACCCAGTACTTC. The chain couples TRBV30 to TRBJ2-5, with a possible D match to TRBD1 (5 bases). This CDR3 has 12 residues. The V gene lost 5 bases and the J gene lost 4 bases, with 11 bases spanning the gap. Germline V gene data show CDR1 as GTSNPN and CDR2 as SVGIG (reference sequence).

CDR3 sequence reads: CASRQVEQYF. CDR3 nucleotides: TGTGCCAGCAGGCAGGTTGAGCAGTACTTC. The rearrangement uses TRBV6-2 or TRBV6-3 and TRBJ2-7; D ambiguous. The CDR3 covers 10 residues. The V gene's germline CDR1 is MNHEY and CDR2 SVGEGT. The V gene lost 6 bases and the J gene lost 7 bases, with 7 bases spanning the gap.